The clone carrying this T cell receptor (beta chain) was observed a handful of times. The antigen is undetermined. Each single cDNA molecule received a unique molecular identifier. TCRdb independently ran MiXCR on the 5' RACE reads; one entry per CDR3 protein. Of over 55,000 distinct CDR3 sequences detected, under 10% appear once; the ten largest clones hold more than 6.5%. The data stem from a study of early T cells in non-severe SARS-CoV-2 infection. Overall study: From unsorted whole blood, bulk RNA was sequenced, and the chains remained unpaired.

Overall study results and limits: There was a bias toward anti-spike CD8 responses in VDJdb matching, which missed private and CD4 specificities.

The receptor's source is an adult who was a healthcare worker with PCR-confirmed SARS-CoV-2 infection or an uninfected control (not recorded which). Sequencing was done on a sample of whole blood.

CDR3 loop: CASSLDSGFYNEQFF. CDR3 nucleotides: TGCGCCAGCAGCTTGGATAGCGGCTTCTACAATGAGCAGTTCTTC. J is TRBJ2-1 and V is TRBV5-1; a possible D gene is TRBD2 (6 bases). This CDR3 has 15 amino acids. With 0 bases removed from V and 3 bases from J, the gap between germline ends came to 10 bases. The germline CDR1 and CDR2 sequences are SGHRS and YFSETQ.